This T cell receptor (beta chain) is from a study of Ad26.COV2.S vaccination and SARS-CoV-2 variants. About the study: Donor was assigned to the Ad26.COV2.S arm of trial COV1001. Once, or twice with 56 days between doses, Ad26.COV2.S was given intramuscularly.

The V gene's germline CDR1 is MDHEN and CDR2 SYDVKM. This CDR3 spans 13 amino acids. V was shortened by 3 bases and J by 4 bases, with 9 bases between the two germline ends. Profiled with immunoSEQ multiplex PCR; TCRdb holds only in-frame clones, not every one. The table lists about 220,000 clones, more than 75% of them singletons. Study-wide points: Breadth and depth estimates from TCRs may understate total T cell responses.

Treatment defined: roughly 20 received Ad26.COV2.S at low or high dose, single or two shots; about 5 received placebo; per-sample allocation not given. Samples were taken on day 63 after the first vaccine or placebo injection. This Boston cohort included adults aged 18-55 years. About this clone itself: Its target is unknown.

This clonotype was obtained from a person aged 18-65 years who received the Ad26.COV2.S COVID-19 vaccine or a placebo. The V and J genes are TRBV28 and TRBJ1-1; D ambiguous. The specimen was peripheral blood, collected in a trial of Ad26.COV2.S vaccine versus placebo. The CDR3 sequence: CASSFVRGTEAFF. The CDR3 nucleotides read TGTGCCAGCAGTTTTGTACGGGGCACTGAAGCTTTCTTT.